The rows below give T cell receptor beta chains drawn from one sample of a study of blood T cells in healthy people across ages. A single record per CDR3 protein comes from TCRdb applying MiXCR to the 5' RACE reads. The sample holds 1.2 million to 1.5 million distinct CDR3 sequences, around 59% seen once. Sequencing was done on a sample of blood. The source is a man between 18 and 35 years old in good health. The CDR3 runs from the conserved cysteine through the conserved F or W. A D gene is named only where the DNA matches it firmly. Part of the rows lack a size; the others show once, few, many or a class for expanded clones.

TRBJ2-5 | - | TRBV2 | - | CASQWETQYF | TGTGCCAGCCAATGGGAGACCCAGTACTTC
TRBJ1-6 | - | TRBV4-1 | - | CASRDPPGHPNSPLHF | TGCGCCAGCAGGGACCCCCCGGGGCACCCAAATTCACCCCTCCACTTT
TRBJ2-4 | TRBD2 | TRBV20-1 | - | CSATRAAGGVYIQYF | TGCAGTGCTACCAGGGCTGCGGGAGGTGTGTACATTCAGTACTTC
TRBJ1-5 | TRBD1 | TRBV4-1 | - | CASAQGNNQPQHF | TGCGCCAGCGCACAGGGGAACAATCAGCCCCAGCATTTT
TRBJ2-3 | TRBD2 | TRBV29-1 | few | CSGGSATSGYTQYF | TGCAGCGGGGGGTCCGCGACTAGCGGATATACGCAGTATTTT
TRBJ2-7 | TRBD2 | TRBV20-1 | - | CSADPGLAPYEQYF | TGCAGTGCAGACCCCGGACTAGCGCCCTACGAGCAGTACTTC
TRBJ1-1 | - | TRBV5-1 | - | CASSLAGGHPNTEAFF | TGCGCCAGCAGCTTGGCGGGGGGGCACCCGAACACTGAAGCTTTCTTT
TRBJ1-5 | TRBD1 | TRBV7-9 | - | CASSSGQGVSNQPQHF | TGTGCCAGCAGCTCCGGACAGGGCGTGAGCAATCAGCCCCAGCATTTT
TRBJ1-5 | - | TRBV6-2/TRBV6-3 | - | CASSYPLLMARSDQPQHF | TGTGCCAGCAGTTACCCCTTGTTGATGGCCCGGTCCGATCAGCCCCAGCATTTT
TRBJ2-1 | TRBD2 | TRBV4-1 | few | CASSQPLAGAYNEQFF | TGCGCCAGCAGCCAACCCCTAGCGGGAGCCTACAATGAGCAGTTCTTC
TRBJ2-3 | - | TRBV4-3 | - | CASSQDSPGRGDTQYF | TGCGCCAGCAGCCAAGATTCGCCAGGCCGGGGGGATACGCAGTATTTT
TRBJ2-7 | TRBD2 | TRBV28 | few | CASKPSGSYEQYF | TGTGCCAGCAAACCTAGCGGCTCCTACGAGCAGTACTTC
TRBJ1-5 | - | TRBV20-1 | - | CSAAYFGSDQPQHF | TGCAGTGCTGCTTATTTCGGGAGCGATCAGCCCCAGCATTTT
TRBJ1-2 | - | TRBV9 | - | CASSARALMGGYTF | TGTGCCAGCAGCGCCCGGGCCCTGATGGGAGGCTACACCTTC
TRBJ2-2 | - | TRBV12-3/TRBV12-4 | - | CVTQDSTNTGELFF | TGTGTCACACAGGACAGTACGAACACCGGGGAGCTGTTTTTT
TRBJ1-6 | - | TRBV12-3/TRBV12-4 | few | CASSSSRGPIRNSPLHF | TGTGCCAGCAGTTCGTCACGGGGGCCGATAAGGAATTCACCCCTCCACTTT
TRBJ2-3 | - | TRBV28 | - | CASSLVPTLAEDTQYF | TGTGCCAGCAGTTTAGTTCCGACCCTGGCAGAGGATACGCAGTATTTT
TRBJ2-7 | TRBD2 | TRBV11-2 | many | CASSLGSGGYEQYF | TGTGCCAGCAGCTTAGGGTCCGGGGGGTACGAGCAGTACTTC
TRBJ2-3 | TRBD2 | TRBV29-1 | - | CSVPQGAGGTDTQYF | TGCAGCGTTCCCCAGGGAGCGGGGGGCACAGATACGCAGTATTTT
TRBJ1-5 | - | TRBV7-2 | - | CASSLTTGDHEPQHF | TGTGCCAGCAGCTTAACGACAGGAGATCATGAGCCCCAGCATTTT
TRBJ2-7 | - | TRBV4-1 | - | CASSQVDRLSYEQYF | TGCGCCAGCAGCCAGGTAGACAGGTTGTCATACGAGCAGTACTTC
TRBJ2-5 | - | TRBV20-1 | - | CSAGGPQETQYF | TGCAGTGCCGGGGGACCACAAGAGACCCAGTACTTC
TRBJ1-2 | - | TRBV5-6 | few | CASSLRGINYGYTF | TGTGCCAGCAGCTTGCGTGGGATTAACTATGGCTACACCTTC
TRBJ2-1 | TRBD2 | TRBV7-9 | - | CASSQSGVTGGPYNEQFF | TGTGCCAGCAGCCAAAGTGGCGTAACGGGGGGTCCCTACAATGAGCAGTTCTTC
TRBJ2-3 | - | TRBV7-8 | - | CASSTRGDSSTDTQYF | TGTGCCAGCAGCACCAGAGGGGACTCCAGCACAGATACGCAGTATTTT
TRBJ1-2 | - | TRBV6-4 | - | CANRPLYGYTF | TGTGCCAATAGACCCCTCTATGGCTACACCTTC
TRBJ2-1 | TRBD2 | TRBV15 | - | CATSLSRGDLNNEQFF | TGTGCCACCAGCCTTTCTCGGGGGGACCTCAACAATGAGCAGTTCTTC
TRBJ2-3 | - | TRBV9 | few | CASSLQGSSTDTQYF | TGTGCCAGCAGTTTACAGGGCTCTAGCACAGATACACAGTATTTT
TRBJ2-7 | - | TRBV27 | - | CASSPIGDRYEQYF | TGTGCCAGCAGTCCTATAGGCGACAGGTACGAGCAGTACTTC
TRBJ2-1 | - | TRBV20-1 | - | CSASFMTVSYNEQFF | TGCAGTGCTAGTTTCATGACAGTCTCCTACAATGAGCAGTTCTTC
TRBJ2-1 | TRBD2 | TRBV29-1 | - | CSVEILAGYMYEQFF | TGCAGCGTAGAAATTCTAGCGGGCTACATGTATGAGCAGTTCTTC
TRBJ2-1 | - | TRBV4-2 | - | CASSPATRNEQFF | TGTGCCAGCAGCCCCGCAACAAGGAATGAGCAGTTCTTC
TRBJ2-5 | TRBD1 | TRBV7-9 | many | CASSSRGPETQYF | TGTGCCAGCAGCTCCAGGGGGCCCGAGACCCAGTACTTC
TRBJ2-7 | TRBD2 | TRBV9 | - | CASSVYTGGDEQYF | TGTGCCAGCAGCGTGTACACGGGGGGTGACGAGCAGTACTTC
TRBJ1-5 | - | TRBV20-1 | many | CSARDRLGGQPQHF | TGCAGTGCTAGAGATCGATTAGGGGGGCAGCCCCAGCATTTT
TRBJ1-4 | - | TRBV5-5 | - | CASSLGTMGRTKNEKLFF | TGTGCCAGCAGCTTGGGTACGATGGGACGGACCAAGAATGAAAAACTGTTTTTT
TRBJ2-3 | TRBD2 | TRBV6-1 | - | CASSEGTSVDTQYF | TGTGCCAGCAGTGAAGGGACTAGCGTGGATACGCAGTATTTT
TRBJ1-1 | - | TRBV10-3 | - | CAISRKGTEAFF | TGTGCCATCAGTAGAAAGGGGACTGAAGCTTTCTTT
TRBJ1-1 | - | TRBV4-1 | - | CASSPIQTNTEAFF | TGCGCCAGCAGCCCGATACAGACCAACACTGAAGCTTTCTTT
TRBJ1-6 | TRBD1 | TRBV25-1 | - | CASGWDRGNSPLHF | TGTGCCAGCGGGTGGGACAGGGGAAATTCACCCCTCCACTTT
TRBJ2-3 | TRBD1 | TRBV4-2 | - | CASSQAGQGEDTQYF | TGTGCCAGCAGCCAAGCGGGACAGGGGGAAGATACGCAGTATTTT
TRBJ2-7 | - | TRBV20-1 | - | CSALRGRLGGSYNEQYF | TGCAGTGCATTAAGAGGGCGTTTGGGAGGCTCCTACAATGAGCAGTACTTC
TRBJ1-2 | - | TRBV21-1 | - | CASIGRGYTF | TGTGCCAGCATTGGTAGGGGCTACACCTTC
TRBJ2-7 | - | TRBV11-2 | - | CASSLGGGPTPYEQYF | TGTGCCAGCAGCTTAGGAGGGGGTCCGACCCCCTACGAGCAGTACTTC
TRBJ2-5 | TRBD1 | TRBV28 | - | CVSSKLRGLRETQYF | TGTGTCAGCAGTAAACTCAGGGGGCTTCGGGAGACCCAGTACTTC
TRBJ1-6 | - | TRBV4-1 | - | CASSQEAANSPLHF | TGCGCCAGCAGCCAAGAGGCAGCTAATTCACCCCTCCACTTT
TRBJ2-6 | - | TRBV11-2 | few | CASSGDRPGANVLTF | TGTGCCAGCAGCGGTGACAGGCCCGGGGCCAACGTCCTGACTTTC
TRBJ2-3 | TRBD2 | TRBV7-2 | - | CASSRRTSGGDTQYF | TGTGCCAGCAGCCGTCGGACTAGCGGGGGAGATACGCAGTATTTT